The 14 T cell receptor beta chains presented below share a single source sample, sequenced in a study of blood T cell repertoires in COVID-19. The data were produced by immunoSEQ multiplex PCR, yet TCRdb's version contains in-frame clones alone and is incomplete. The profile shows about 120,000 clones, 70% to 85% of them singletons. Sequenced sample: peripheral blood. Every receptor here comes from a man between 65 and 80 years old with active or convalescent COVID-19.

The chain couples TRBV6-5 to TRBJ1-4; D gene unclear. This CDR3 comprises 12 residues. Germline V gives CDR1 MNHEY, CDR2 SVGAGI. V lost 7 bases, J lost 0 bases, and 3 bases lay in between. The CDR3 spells CASTSTNEKLFF. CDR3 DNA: TGTGCCAGCACCTCAACTAATGAAAAACTGTTTTTT.

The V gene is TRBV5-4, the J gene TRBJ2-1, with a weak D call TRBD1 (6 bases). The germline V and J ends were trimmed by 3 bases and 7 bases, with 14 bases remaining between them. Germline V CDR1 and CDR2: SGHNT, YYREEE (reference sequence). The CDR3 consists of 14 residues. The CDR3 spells CASSSQGPENEQFF. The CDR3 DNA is TGTGCCAGCAGCTCACAGGGTCCGGAAAATGAGCAGTTCTTC.

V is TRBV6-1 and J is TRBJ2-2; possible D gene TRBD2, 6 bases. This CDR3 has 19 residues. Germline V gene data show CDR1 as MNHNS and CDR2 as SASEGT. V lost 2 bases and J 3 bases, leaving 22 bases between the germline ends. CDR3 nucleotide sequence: TGTGCCAGCAGTGAAAGGGTAGTTGGGGGGACGGTTCACACCGGGGAGCTGTTTTTT. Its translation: CASSERVVGGTVHTGELFF.

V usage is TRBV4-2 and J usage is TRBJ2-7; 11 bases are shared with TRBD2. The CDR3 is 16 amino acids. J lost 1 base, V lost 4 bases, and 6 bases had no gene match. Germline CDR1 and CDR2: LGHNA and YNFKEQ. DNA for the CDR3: TGTGCCAGCAGCCTCCTCCTAGCGGGAGGTTCCTACGAGCAGTACTTC. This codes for CASSLLLAGGSYEQYF.

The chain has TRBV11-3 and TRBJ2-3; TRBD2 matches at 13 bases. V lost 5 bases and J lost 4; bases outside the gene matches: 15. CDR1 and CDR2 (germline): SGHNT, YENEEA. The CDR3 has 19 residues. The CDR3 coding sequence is TGTGCCAGCAGCCCAGGACTAGCGGGAGCGCGTTCAAGCCCAGATACGCAGTATTTT. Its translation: CASSPGLAGARSSPDTQYF. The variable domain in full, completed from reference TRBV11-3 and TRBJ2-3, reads EAGVVQSPRYKIIEKKQPVAFWCNPISGHNTLYWYLQNLGQGPELLIRYENEEAVDDSQLPKDRFSAERLKGVDSTLKIQPAELGDSAVYLCASSPGLAGARSSPDTQYFGPGTRLTVL.

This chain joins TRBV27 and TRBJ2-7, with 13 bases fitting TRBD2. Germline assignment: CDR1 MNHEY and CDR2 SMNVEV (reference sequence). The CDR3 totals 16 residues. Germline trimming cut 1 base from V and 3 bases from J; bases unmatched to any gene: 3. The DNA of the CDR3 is TGTGCCAGCAGTTTATTCGGGACTAGCGGGATCTACGAGCAGTACTTC. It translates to CASSLFGTSGIYEQYF.

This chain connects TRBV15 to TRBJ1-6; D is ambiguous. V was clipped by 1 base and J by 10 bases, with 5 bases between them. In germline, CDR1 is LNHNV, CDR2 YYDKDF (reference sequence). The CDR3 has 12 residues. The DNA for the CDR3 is TGTGCCACCAGCAGAGCGAGCTCACCCCTCCACTTT. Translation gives CATSRASSPLHF.

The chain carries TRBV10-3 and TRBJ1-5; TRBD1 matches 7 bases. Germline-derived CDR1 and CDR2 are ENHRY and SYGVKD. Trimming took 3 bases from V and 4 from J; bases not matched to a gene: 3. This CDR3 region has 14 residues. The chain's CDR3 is CAISDRGENQPQHF. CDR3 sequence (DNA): TGTGCCATCAGTGACAGGGGGGAAAATCAGCCCCAGCATTTT.

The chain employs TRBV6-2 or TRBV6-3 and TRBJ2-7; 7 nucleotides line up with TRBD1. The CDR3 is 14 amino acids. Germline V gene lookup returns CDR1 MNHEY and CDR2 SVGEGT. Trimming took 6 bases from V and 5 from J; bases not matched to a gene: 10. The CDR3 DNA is TGTGCCAGCAGCTCGGGACAGTCTCCCCACGAGCAGTACTTC. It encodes CASSSGQSPHEQYF.

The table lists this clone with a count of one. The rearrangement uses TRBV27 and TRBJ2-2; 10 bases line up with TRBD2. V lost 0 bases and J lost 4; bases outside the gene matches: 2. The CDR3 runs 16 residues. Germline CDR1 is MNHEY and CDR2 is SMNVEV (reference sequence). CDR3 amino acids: CASSLSSGRGTGELFF. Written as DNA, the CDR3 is TGTGCCAGCAGTTTATCGAGCGGGAGGGGCACCGGGGAGCTGTTTTTT.

DNA for the CDR3: TGTGCCAGCATCCCCATGGGGACTAAGAGCTCCTACGAGCAGTACTTC. Encoded protein: CASIPMGTKSSYEQYF. The genes are TRBV28 and TRBJ2-7; 7 positions agree with TRBD2. Germline V gives CDR1 MDHEN, CDR2 SYDVKM. V dropped 7 bases and J dropped 0; count of bases not matched to a gene: 12. This CDR3 contains 16 residues.

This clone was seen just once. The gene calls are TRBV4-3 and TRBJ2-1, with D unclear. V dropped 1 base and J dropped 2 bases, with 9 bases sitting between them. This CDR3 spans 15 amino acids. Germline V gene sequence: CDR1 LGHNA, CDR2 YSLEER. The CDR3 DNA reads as TGCGCCAGCAGCCAAGGCCGAGTCACCTACAATGAGCAGTTCTTC. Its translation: CASSQGRVTYNEQFF.

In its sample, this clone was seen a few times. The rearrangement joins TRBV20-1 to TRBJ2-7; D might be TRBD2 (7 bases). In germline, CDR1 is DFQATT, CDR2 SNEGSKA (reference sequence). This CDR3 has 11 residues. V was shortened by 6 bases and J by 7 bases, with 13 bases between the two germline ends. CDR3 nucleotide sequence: TGCAGTGCAGGGGGGGTTGGGGAGCAGTACTTC. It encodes CSAGGVGEQYF.

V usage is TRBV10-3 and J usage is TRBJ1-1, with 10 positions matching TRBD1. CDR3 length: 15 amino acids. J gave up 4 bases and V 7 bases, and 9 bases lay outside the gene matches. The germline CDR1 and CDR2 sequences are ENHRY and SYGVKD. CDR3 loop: CAITIGQGDGTEAFF. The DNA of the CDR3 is TGTGCCATCACTATAGGACAGGGGGATGGCACTGAAGCTTTCTTT.